This T cell receptor (beta chain) comes out of a study of monozygotic twins with inflammatory bowel disease. Study conclusions and caveats: Patient repertoire variability may have increased through differing immunosuppressive treatments.

Whole blood supplied total RNA, and T cells were not sorted. Of note for this clonotype: Antigen specificity is unknown.

Each TCR library consumed 3500 ng of total RNA. For both chains, the TCRalpha and TCRbeta cDNA went through two nested PCRs of 16 and 9 cycles. TCRdb reanalyzed the 5' RACE reads and collapses them to one entry per CDR3 protein, without DNA. Recorded for this sample: hundreds of thousands of distinct CDR3 sequences. CDR3 size: 14 residues. Germline V gives CDR1 DFQATT, CDR2 SNEGSKA (reference sequence). The chain links TRBV20-1 to TRBJ2-1; absent DNA, TCRdb's TRBD1 call cannot be checked. The receptor was isolated from a human donor with ulcerative colitis or Crohn's disease, or a healthy co-twin of an affected twin (not recorded which). Sequenced sample: blood. The CDR3 region is CSATGTFSRDEQFF.